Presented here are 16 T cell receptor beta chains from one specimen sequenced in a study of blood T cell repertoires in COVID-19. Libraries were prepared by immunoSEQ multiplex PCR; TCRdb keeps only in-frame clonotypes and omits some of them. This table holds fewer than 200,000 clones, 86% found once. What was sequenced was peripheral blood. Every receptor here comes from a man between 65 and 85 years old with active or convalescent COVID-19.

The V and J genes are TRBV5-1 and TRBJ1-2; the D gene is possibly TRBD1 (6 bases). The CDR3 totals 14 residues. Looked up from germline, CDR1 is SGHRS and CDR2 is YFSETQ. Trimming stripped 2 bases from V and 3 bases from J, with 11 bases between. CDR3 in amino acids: CASSLQGGDYGYTF. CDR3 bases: TGCGCCAGCAGCTTACAGGGCGGTGACTATGGCTACACCTTC.

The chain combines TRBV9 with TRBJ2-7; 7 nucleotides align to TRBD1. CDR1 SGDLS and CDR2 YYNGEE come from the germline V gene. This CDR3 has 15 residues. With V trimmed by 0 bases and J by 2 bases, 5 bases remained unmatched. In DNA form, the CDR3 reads TGTGCCAGCAGCGTAGGGACAGGACTCACCTACGAGCAGTACTTC. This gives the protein CASSVGTGLTYEQYF.

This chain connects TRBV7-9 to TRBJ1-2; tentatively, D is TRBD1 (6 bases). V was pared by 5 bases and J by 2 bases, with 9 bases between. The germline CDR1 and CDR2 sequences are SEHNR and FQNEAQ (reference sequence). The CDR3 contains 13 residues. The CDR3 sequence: CASSKGGNYGYTF. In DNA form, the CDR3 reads TGTGCCAGCAGCAAGGGGGGGAACTATGGCTACACCTTC.

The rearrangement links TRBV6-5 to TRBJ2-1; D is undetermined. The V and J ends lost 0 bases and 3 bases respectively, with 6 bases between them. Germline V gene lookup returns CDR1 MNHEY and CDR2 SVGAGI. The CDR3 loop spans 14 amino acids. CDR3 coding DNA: TGTGCCAGCAGTTACTCGATCGGCTACAATGAGCAGTTCTTC. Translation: CASSYSIGYNEQFF.

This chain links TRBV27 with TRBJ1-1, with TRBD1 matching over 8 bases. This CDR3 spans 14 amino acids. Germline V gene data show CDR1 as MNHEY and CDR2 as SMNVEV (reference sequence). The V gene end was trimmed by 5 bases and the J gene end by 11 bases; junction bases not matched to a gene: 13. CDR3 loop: CASSPSRTGKSAFF. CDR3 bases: TGTGCCAGCAGTCCCTCAAGGACAGGGAAGTCGGCTTTCTTT.

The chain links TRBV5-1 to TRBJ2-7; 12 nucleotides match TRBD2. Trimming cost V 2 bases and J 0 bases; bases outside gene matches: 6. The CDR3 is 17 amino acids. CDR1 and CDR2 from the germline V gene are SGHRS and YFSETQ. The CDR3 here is CASSFGTSGRRSYEQYF. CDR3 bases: TGCGCCAGCAGCTTTGGCACTAGCGGGAGGCGCTCCTACGAGCAGTACTTC.

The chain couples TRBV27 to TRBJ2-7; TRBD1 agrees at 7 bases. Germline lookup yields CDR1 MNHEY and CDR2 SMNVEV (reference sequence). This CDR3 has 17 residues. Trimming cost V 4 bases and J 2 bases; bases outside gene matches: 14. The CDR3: CASSSRQGQGTPYEQYF. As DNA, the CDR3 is TGTGCCAGCAGTTCCAGACAGGGTCAGGGGACCCCCTACGAGCAGTACTTC.

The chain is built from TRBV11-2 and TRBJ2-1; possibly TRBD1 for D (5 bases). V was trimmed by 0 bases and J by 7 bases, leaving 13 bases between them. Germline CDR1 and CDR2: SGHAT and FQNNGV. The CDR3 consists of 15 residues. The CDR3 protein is CASSLDPAQGNEQFF. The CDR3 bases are TGTGCCAGCAGCTTAGATCCCGCTCAGGGTAATGAGCAGTTCTTC.

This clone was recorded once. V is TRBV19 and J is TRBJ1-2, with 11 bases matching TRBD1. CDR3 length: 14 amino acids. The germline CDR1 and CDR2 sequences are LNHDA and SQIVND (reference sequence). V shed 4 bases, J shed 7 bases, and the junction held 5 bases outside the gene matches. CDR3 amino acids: CASSRGQGAGGYTF. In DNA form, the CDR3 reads TGTGCCAGTAGTAGAGGACAGGGGGCAGGTGGCTACACCTTC.

The CDR3: CASSSKRGYYNEQFF. CDR3 nucleotides: TGTGCCAGTAGTTCAAAGCGGGGGTACTACAATGAGCAGTTCTTC. This chain connects TRBV19 to TRBJ2-1; TRBD2 matches at 8 bases. The junction had 6 bases not matched to a gene; V was cut back by 5 bases and J by 3 bases. Germline CDR1 is LNHDA and CDR2 is SQIVND (reference sequence). The CDR3 runs to 15 residues. Together with reference TRBV19 and TRBJ2-1, the CDR3 gives the full variable domain: DGGITQSPKYLFRKEGQNVTLSCEQNLNHDAMYWYRQDPGQGLRLIYYSQIVNDFQKGDIAEGYSVSREKKESFPLTVTSAQKNPTAFYLCASSSKRGYYNEQFFGPGTRLTVL.

CDR3 sequence reads: CATRGGQLNTGELFF. CDR3 DNA: TGTGCCACCAGAGGGGGACAGTTAAACACCGGGGAGCTGTTTTTT. V and J are TRBV15 and TRBJ2-2, with 7 bases aligning to TRBD1. CDR3 size: 15 residues. With V trimmed by 6 bases and J by 2 bases, 6 bases remained unmatched. CDR1 LNHNV and CDR2 YYDKDF come from the germline V gene (reference sequence).

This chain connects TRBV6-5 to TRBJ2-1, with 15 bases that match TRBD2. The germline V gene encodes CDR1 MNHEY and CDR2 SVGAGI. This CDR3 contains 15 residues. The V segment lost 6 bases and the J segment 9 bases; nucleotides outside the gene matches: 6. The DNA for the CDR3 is TGTGCCAGCAGCGCGGGACTAGCGGGAGGAACTGAGCAGTTCTTC. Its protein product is CASSAGLAGGTEQFF.

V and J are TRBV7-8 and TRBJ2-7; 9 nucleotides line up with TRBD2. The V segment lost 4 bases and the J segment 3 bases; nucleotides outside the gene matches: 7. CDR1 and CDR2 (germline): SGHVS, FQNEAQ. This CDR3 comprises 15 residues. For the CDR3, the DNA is TGTGCCAGCAGCTACCGGAGCGGGAGGTTCTACGAGCAGTACTTC. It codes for CASSYRSGRFYEQYF.

In DNA, the CDR3 is TGTGCCAGCAGCTTACTAGCGGGACCCTACAATGAGCAGTTCTTC. As protein: CASSLLAGPYNEQFF. This chain uses TRBV7-9 with TRBJ2-1; TRBD2 agrees at 9 bases. The V gene end was trimmed by 2 bases and the J gene end by 2 bases; junction bases not matched to a gene: 1. Germline CDR1 reads SEHNR; CDR2 reads FQNEAQ (reference sequence). This CDR3 has 15 residues.

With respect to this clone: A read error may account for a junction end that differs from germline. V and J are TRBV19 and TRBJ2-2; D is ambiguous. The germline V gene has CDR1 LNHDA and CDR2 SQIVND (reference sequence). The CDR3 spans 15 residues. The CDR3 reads CASIGPKTNNGELFF. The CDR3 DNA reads TGTGCCAGTATAGGCCCCAAGACAAACAACGGGGAGCTGTTTTTT. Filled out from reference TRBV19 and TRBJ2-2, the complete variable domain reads DGGITQSPKYLFRKEGQNVTLSCEQNLNHDAMYWYRQDPGQGLRLIYYSQIVNDFQKGDIAEGYSVSREKKESFPLTVTSAQKNPTAFYLCASIGPKTNNGELFFGEGSRLTVL.

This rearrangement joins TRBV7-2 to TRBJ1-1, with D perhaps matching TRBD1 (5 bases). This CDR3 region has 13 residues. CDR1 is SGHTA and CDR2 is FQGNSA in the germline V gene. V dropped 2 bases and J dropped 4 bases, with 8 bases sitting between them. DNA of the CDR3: TGTGCCAGCAGCTTATCCCAGGGCACTGAAGCTTTCTTT. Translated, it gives CASSLSQGTEAFF.